This passage covers 14 T cell receptor beta chains from one sample sequenced in a study of shared clonotypes between healthy human individuals. Here immunoSEQ multiplex PCR was the method, and the copy in TCRdb shows in-frame clones only, minus some. Here the sample spans over a million clones, about four fifths being singletons. Specimen: memory CD4+ T cells from PBMCs. Noted subset: CD45RA-negative fraction. The receptors were sampled from a man between 18 and 35 years old in good health. Some clones in this sample may be carry-over from other donors' samples.

The chain has TRBV28 and TRBJ2-7; 11 bases are shared with TRBD2. Germline V gene data show CDR1 as MDHEN and CDR2 as SYDVKM. V lost 6 bases, J lost 0 bases, and 4 bases stayed unmatched. The CDR3 loop spans 15 amino acids. The CDR3 reads CASRSSGRSSYEQYF. In nucleotides, the CDR3 is TGTGCCAGCAGGTCTAGCGGGAGGAGCTCCTACGAGCAGTACTTC.

The V and J genes are TRBV28 and TRBJ1-2; D gene ambiguous. The CDR3 sequence is 14 residues long. Germline CDR1 and CDR2: MDHEN and SYDVKM. Deletions cut 5 bases from V and 5 bases from J, with 15 bases between. The CDR3, as DNA: TGTGCCAGCAGTGCACCGGCCCCTTGGTATGGCTACACCTTC. It translates to CASSAPAPWYGYTF.

This sequence joins TRBV14 and TRBJ2-7; 12 nucleotides match TRBD2. The CDR3 loop spans 19 amino acids. CDR1 is SGHDN and CDR2 is FVKESK in the germline V gene. V trimming: 2 bases; J trimming: 3 bases; junction bases outside the gene matches: 14. The CDR3 region has the DNA TGTGCCAGCAGCCAATTTCGGACTAGCGGGACCCCTCCCTACTACGAGCAGTACTTC. Translated: CASSQFRTSGTPPYYEQYF.

Remarks on this clone: In the same sample, other DNA sequences code for this CDR3. This sequence joins TRBV28 and TRBJ2-7; 10 bases match TRBD1. Per germline, CDR1 MDHEN and CDR2 SYDVKM. There are 14 residues in the CDR3. V dropped 7 bases and J dropped 3; count of bases not matched to a gene: 6. The CDR3, as DNA: TGTGCCAGCACCTCGGGACAGGGGAGCTACGAGCAGTACTTC. Its protein product is CASTSGQGSYEQYF. The entire variable domain, with the rest obtained from reference TRBV28 and TRBJ2-7, is as follows: DVKVTQSSRYLVKRTGEKVFLECVQDMDHENMFWYRQDPGLGLRLIYFSYDVKMKEKGDIPEGYSVSREKKERFSLILESASTNQTSMYLCASTSGQGSYEQYFGPGTRLTVT.

The V and J genes are TRBV28 and TRBJ2-5, with D unclear. V gave up 6 bases and J gave up 5 bases, with 13 bases separating them. This CDR3 region has 13 residues. The germline V gene encodes CDR1 MDHEN and CDR2 SYDVKM. The CDR3 DNA sequence: TGTGCCAGCAGCCCCCGTGGCGTTGAGACCCAGTACTTC. Translating gives CASSPRGVETQYF.

The J gene is TRBJ2-1, the V gene TRBV9, with 8 nucleotides matching TRBD2. CDR3 length equals 16 residues. The germline V gene has CDR1 SGDLS and CDR2 YYNGEE. The junction had 9 bases not matched to a gene; V was cut back by 4 bases and J by 3 bases. CDR3 bases: TGTGCCAGCAGCCCCCGACTAGCGTCAATCTACAATGAGCAGTTCTTC. Amino acid sequence: CASSPRLASIYNEQFF. Combining the CDR3 with reference TRBV9 and TRBJ2-1 gives the whole variable domain DSGVTQTPKHLITATGQRVTLRCSPRSGDLSVYWYQQSLDQGLQFLIQYYNGEERAKGNILERFSAQQFPDLHSELNLSSLELGDSALYFCASSPRLASIYNEQFFGPGTRLTVL.

This clone has only a few counts. The V and J genes are TRBV18 and TRBJ1-2, with a tentative D call TRBD1 (6 bases). V was shortened by 1 base and J by 10 bases, with 10 bases between the two germline ends. This CDR3 contains 12 residues. The V gene's germline CDR1 is KGHSH and CDR2 LQKENI. The CDR3 nucleotides are TGTGCCAGCTCACCACGAGGGGGTATCTACACCTTC. The encoded protein is CASSPRGGIYTF.

This chain uses TRBV6-1 with TRBJ1-1; D is unclear. The germline V gene has CDR1 MNHNS and CDR2 SASEGT. V lost 0 bases and J 10 bases, leaving 15 bases between the germline ends. This CDR3 has 14 residues. CDR3 amino acids: CASSEALRVVAAFF. In DNA form, the CDR3 reads TGTGCCAGCAGTGAAGCGCTTCGGGTCGTGGCAGCTTTCTTT.

This clone was detected once. The chain recombines TRBV4-1 with TRBJ2-1, with D perhaps matching TRBD1 or TRBD2 (6 bases each). Looked up from germline, CDR1 is MGHRA and CDR2 is YSYEKL. The CDR3 has 16 residues. Trimming removed 1 base from V and 6 bases from J, with 16 bases in between. The CDR3, as DNA: TGCGCCAGCAGCCAAGTCCCGGGGGCTCGGGGCAATGAGCAGTTCTTC. Amino acid sequence: CASSQVPGARGNEQFF.

This clone was found once. The chain carries TRBV10-2 and TRBJ1-2, with 8 bases that match TRBD1. The V and J ends lost 6 bases and 4 bases, in that order; junction bases with no gene match: 4. Germline-derived CDR1 and CDR2 are WSHSY and SAAADI. The CDR3 is 13 amino acids. In DNA form, the CDR3 reads TGCGCCAGCAGGAGGGGACAGGCCTATGGCTACACCTTC. Encoded protein: CASRRGQAYGYTF.

The V and J genes are TRBV28 and TRBJ2-5; D might be TRBD2 (6 bases). CDR1 is MDHEN, CDR2 SYDVKM, per germline. This CDR3 spans 13 amino acids. Trimming shortened V by 11 bases and J by 3 bases, and 16 bases separated the two germline ends. Here the CDR3 reads CAGGDQGKETQYF. For the CDR3, the DNA is TGTGCCGGCGGGGACCAGGGAAAAGAGACCCAGTACTTC.

The V and J genes are TRBV6-5 and TRBJ2-1, with D uncertain. The ends were cut back, 4 bases at V and 4 bases at J, with 8 bases in the middle. This CDR3 has 13 residues. The germline V gene has CDR1 MNHEY and CDR2 SVGAGI. CDR3 region: CASSLGNYNEQFF. As DNA, the CDR3 is TGTGCCAGCAGTTTGGGGAATTACAATGAGCAGTTCTTC.

The chain carries TRBV4-1 and TRBJ1-6; D is uncertain. The germline gives CDR1 MGHRA, CDR2 YSYEKL. The CDR3 consists of 13 residues. V lost 4 bases and J 10 bases, leaving 11 bases between the germline ends. The CDR3 spells CASSLRPESPLHF. CDR3 in DNA: TGCGCCAGCAGCCTCCGACCGGAATCACCCCTCCACTTT.

Points on this clone: One junction end disagrees with the germline gene, perhaps due to a read error. V usage is TRBV28 and J usage is TRBJ2-5, with 7 bases matching TRBD2. The CDR3 is 16 amino acids. The germline gives CDR1 MDHEN, CDR2 SYDVKM. CDR3 region: CASSGAPGGGQGTQYF. In DNA, the CDR3 is TGTGCCAGCAGCGGGGCCCCGGGGGGAGGACAAGGGACCCAGTACTTC.